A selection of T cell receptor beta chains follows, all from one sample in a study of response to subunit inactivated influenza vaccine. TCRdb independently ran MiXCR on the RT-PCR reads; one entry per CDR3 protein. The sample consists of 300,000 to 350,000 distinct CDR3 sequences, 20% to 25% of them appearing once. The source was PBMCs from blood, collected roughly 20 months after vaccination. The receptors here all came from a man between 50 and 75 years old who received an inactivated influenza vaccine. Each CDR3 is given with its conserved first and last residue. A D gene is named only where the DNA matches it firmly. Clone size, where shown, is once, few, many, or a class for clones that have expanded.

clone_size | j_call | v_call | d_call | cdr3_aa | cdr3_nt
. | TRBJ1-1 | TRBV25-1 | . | CATQGVMNTEAFF | TGTGCCACCCAGGGCGTCATGAACACTGAAGCTTTCTTT
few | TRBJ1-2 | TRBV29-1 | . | CSVRGPTANYGYTF | TGCAGCGTCCGGGGACCTACGGCTAACTATGGCTACACCTTC
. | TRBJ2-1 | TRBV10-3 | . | CATSGPRSSYNEQFF | TGTGCCACGTCGGGACCCCGGAGCTCCTACAATGAGCAGTTCTTC
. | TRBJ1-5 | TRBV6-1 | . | CASSGTTLSNQPQHF | TGTGCCAGCAGTGGGACGACCCTTAGCAATCAGCCCCAGCATTTT
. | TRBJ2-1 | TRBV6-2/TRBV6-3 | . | CASSYGLFSGVTYNEQFF | TGTGCCAGCAGTTACGGGCTCTTTAGCGGAGTCACCTACAATGAGCAGTTCTTC
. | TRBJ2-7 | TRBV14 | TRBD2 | CASSWTSGYEQYF | TGTGCCAGCAGCTGGACTAGCGGATACGAGCAGTACTTC
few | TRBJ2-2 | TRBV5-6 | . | CASSLADVHLNTGELFF | TGTGCCAGCAGCTTGGCCGACGTGCACCTGAACACCGGGGAGCTGTTTTTT
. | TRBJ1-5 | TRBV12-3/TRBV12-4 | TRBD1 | CASSLAQGAQPQHF | TGTGCCAGCAGTTTAGCGCAGGGGGCTCAGCCCCAGCATTTT
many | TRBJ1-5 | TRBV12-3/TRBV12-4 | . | CASSFKGMDNQPQHF | TGTGCCAGCAGTTTTAAAGGGATGGACAATCAGCCCCAGCATTTT
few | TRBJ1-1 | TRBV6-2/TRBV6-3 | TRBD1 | CASSYSRGIWNTEAFF | TGTGCCAGCAGTTACAGCAGGGGGATTTGGAACACTGAAGCTTTCTTT
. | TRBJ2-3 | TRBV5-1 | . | CASSENTDTQYF | TGCGCCAGCAGCGAAAACACAGATACGCAGTATTTT
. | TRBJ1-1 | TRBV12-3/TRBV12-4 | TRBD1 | CASSTGQGGTEAFF | TGTGCCAGCAGCACGGGACAGGGGGGCACTGAAGCTTTCTTT
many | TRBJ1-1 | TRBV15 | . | CATSRDRRMRAEAFF | TGTGCCACCAGCAGAGATAGGAGGATGCGAGCTGAAGCTTTCTTT
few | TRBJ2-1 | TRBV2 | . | CASSVGGDEQFF | TGTGCCAGCAGTGTTGGGGGTGATGAGCAGTTCTTC
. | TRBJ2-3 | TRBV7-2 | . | CASSPASTDTQYF | TGTGCCAGCAGCCCAGCCAGCACAGATACGCAGTATTTT
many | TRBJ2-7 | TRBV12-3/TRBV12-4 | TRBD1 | CASSTRTGPLDEQYF | TGTGCCAGCAGTACACGGACAGGACCTTTGGACGAGCAGTACTTC
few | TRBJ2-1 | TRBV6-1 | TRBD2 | CASSESSGRRNEQFF | TGTGCCAGCAGTGAATCTAGCGGGAGACGCAATGAGCAGTTCTTC
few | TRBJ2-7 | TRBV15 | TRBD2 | CATSSKREGPYEQYF | TGTGCCACCAGCAGTAAGCGGGAGGGCCCCTACGAGCAGTACTTC
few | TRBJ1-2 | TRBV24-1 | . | CATSDRTGWDGYTF | TGTGCCACCAGTGACCGGACGGGATGGGATGGCTACACCTTC
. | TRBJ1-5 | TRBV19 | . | CASSIPHVGQPQHF | TGTGCCAGTAGTATCCCTCATGTGGGTCAGCCCCAGCATTTT
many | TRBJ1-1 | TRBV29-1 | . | CSVQRAPRGTEAFF | TGCAGCGTCCAACGGGCCCCCCGCGGCACTGAAGCTTTCTTT
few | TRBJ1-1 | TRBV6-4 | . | CASSTTGRNTEAFF | TGTGCCAGCAGTACTACAGGTCGGAACACTGAAGCTTTCTTT
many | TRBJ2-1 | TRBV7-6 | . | CASSSPLWGASSYNEQFF | TGTGCCAGCAGCTCGCCCCTTTGGGGGGCAAGCTCCTACAATGAGCAGTTCTTC
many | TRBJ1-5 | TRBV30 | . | CAWSATVSNQPQHF | TGTGCCTGGAGTGCGACGGTTAGCAATCAGCCCCAGCATTTT
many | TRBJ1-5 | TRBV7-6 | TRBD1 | CASSPTGVLSAQHF | TGTGCCAGCAGCCCGACAGGGGTCCTATCAGCCCAGCATTTT
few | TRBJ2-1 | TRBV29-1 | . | CSVVQGGEQFF | TGCAGCGTTGTTCAGGGAGGTGAGCAGTTCTTC
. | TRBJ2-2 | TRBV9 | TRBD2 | CASSASLAGVGTGELFF | TGTGCCAGCAGCGCCTCCCTAGCGGGAGTGGGGACCGGGGAGCTGTTTTTT
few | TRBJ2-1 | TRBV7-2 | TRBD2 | CASSLGSSGSSYNEQFF | TGTGCCAGCAGCTTAGGCTCAAGCGGGAGCTCCTACAATGAGCAGTTCTTC
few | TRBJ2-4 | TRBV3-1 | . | CASSTGTVFQYF | TGTGCCAGCAGCACCGGGACTGTCTTTCAGTACTTC
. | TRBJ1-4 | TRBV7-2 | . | CASSLAFIKPFATNEKLFF | TGTGCCAGCAGCTTAGCGTTCATTAAGCCCTTTGCAACTAATGAAAAACTGTTTTTT
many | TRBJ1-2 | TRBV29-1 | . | CSVWNRAYGYTF | TGCAGCGTTTGGAACAGGGCCTATGGCTACACCTTC
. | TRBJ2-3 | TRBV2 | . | CASSGRRTDTQYF | TGTGCCAGCAGTGGGAGACGGACAGATACGCAGTATTTT
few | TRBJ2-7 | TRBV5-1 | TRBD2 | CASSLAGTSGSDQYF | TGCGCCAGCAGCTTGGCCGGGACTAGCGGGAGCGATCAGTACTTC
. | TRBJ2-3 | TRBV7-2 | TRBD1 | CASSPRTGMTDTQYF | TGTGCCAGCAGCCCAAGGACAGGGATGACAGATACGCAGTATTTT
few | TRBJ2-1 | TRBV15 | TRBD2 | CATGRLAGANNEQFF | TGTGCCACCGGGCGACTAGCGGGGGCTAACAATGAGCAGTTCTTC
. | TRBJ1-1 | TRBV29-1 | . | CSVKIGFVNTEGFF | TGCAGCGTTAAGATAGGGTTTGTGAACACTGAAGGTTTCTTT
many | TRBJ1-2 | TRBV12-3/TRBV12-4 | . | CASSPPGRSYGYTF | TGTGCCAGCAGCCCCCCTGGTCGGAGCTATGGCTACACCTTC
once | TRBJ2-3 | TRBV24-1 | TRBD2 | CATSPTSALAGVRDTQYF | TGTGCCACCAGCCCGACATCTGCCCTAGCGGGAGTAAGGGATACGCAGTATTTT
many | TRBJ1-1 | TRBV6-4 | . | CASSDDRNTEAFF | TGTGCCAGCAGTGACGATAGGAACACTGAAGCTTTCTTT
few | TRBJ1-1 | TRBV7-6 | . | CASSSRTNSEAFF | TGTGCCAGCAGCTCAAGGACGAACTCTGAAGCTTTCTTT
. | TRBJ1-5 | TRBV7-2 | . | CASSFRGSSNQPQHF | TGTGCCAGCAGCTTTAGGGGGAGCAGCAATCAGCCCCAGCATTTT
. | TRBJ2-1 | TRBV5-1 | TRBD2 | CASSLSAGVAYEQFF | TGCGCCAGCAGCTTATCAGCGGGAGTAGCCTATGAGCAGTTCTTC
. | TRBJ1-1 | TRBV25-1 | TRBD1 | CASSESGQGNTEAFF | TGTGCCAGCAGTGAATCAGGACAGGGGAACACTGAAGCTTTCTTT
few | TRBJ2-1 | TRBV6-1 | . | CASSGTVGYYNEQFF | TGTGCCAGCAGTGGGACAGTCGGCTATTACAATGAGCAGTTCTTC
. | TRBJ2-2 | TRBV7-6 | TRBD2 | CASSLEAGGATGELFF | TGTGCCAGCAGCTTAGAGGCCGGGGGGGCCACCGGGGAGCTGTTTTTT
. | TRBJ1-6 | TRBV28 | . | CASRTPGDSAPLHF | TGTGCCAGCAGAACCCCAGGGGATTCGGCACCCCTCCACTTT